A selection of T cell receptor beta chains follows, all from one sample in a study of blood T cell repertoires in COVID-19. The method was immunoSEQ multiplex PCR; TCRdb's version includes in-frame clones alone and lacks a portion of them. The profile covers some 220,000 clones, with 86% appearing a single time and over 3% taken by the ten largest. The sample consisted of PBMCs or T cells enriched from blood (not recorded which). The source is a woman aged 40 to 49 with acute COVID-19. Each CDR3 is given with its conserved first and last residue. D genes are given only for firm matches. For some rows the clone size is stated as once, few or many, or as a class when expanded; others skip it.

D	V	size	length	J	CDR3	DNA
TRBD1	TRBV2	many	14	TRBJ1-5	CASGGGTGSQPQHF	TGTGCCAGCGGAGGAGGGACAGGGAGTCAGCCCCAGCATTTT
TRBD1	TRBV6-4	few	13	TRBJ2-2	CASRDRDTGELFF	TGTGCCAGCCGGGACAGGGACACCGGGGAGCTGTTTTTT
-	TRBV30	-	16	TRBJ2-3	CAWSYKTARLGDTQYF	TGTGCCTGGAGCTACAAGACTGCCCGTTTAGGAGATACGCAGTATTTT
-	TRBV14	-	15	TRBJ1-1	CASSQVGGFATEAFF	TGTGCCAGCAGCCAAGTTGGGGGGTTTGCCACTGAAGCTTTCTTT
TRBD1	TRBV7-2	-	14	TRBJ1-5	CASSADRVNQPQHF	TGTGCCAGCAGCGCCGACAGGGTCAATCAGCCCCAGCATTTT
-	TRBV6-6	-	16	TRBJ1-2	CASSTGVRQGHWGYTF	TGTGCCAGCAGTACGGGGGTTAGGCAGGGTCACTGGGGCTACACCTTC
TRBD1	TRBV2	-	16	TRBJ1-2	CASSENRGQGRYGYTF	TGTGCCAGCAGTGAAAATAGGGGACAGGGACGGTATGGCTACACCTTC
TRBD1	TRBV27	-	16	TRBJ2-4	CASSSRGQGYGNIQYF	TGTGCCAGCAGTTCGAGGGGACAGGGGTATGGGAACATTCAGTACTTC
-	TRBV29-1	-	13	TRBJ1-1	CSVEDLWNTEAFF	TGCAGCGTTGAAGATCTTTGGAACACTGAAGCTTTCTTT
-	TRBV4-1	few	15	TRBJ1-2	CASSQRTVTNYGYTF	TGCGCCAGCAGCCAACGGACAGTTACTAACTATGGCTACACCTTC
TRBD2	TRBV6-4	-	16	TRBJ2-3	CASKVAPSGGTDTQYF	TGTGCCAGCAAGGTAGCTCCTAGCGGGGGCACAGATACGCAGTATTTT
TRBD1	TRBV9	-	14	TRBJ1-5	CASSAGTAEEPQHF	TGTGCCAGCAGCGCCGGGACAGCCGAAGAGCCCCAGCATTTT
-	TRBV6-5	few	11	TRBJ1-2	CASSFTGGYTF	TGTGCCAGCAGTTTTACGGGTGGCTACACCTTC